One and the same sample provided the 8 T cell receptor beta chains below, sequenced in a study of blood T cell repertoires in COVID-19 (dated by TCRdb to about 2020). Libraries were made using the immunoSEQ multiplex PCR assay. TCRdb re-hosts the immuneACCESS table, in-frame sequences only. Its copies lack some clones; in the studies checked, an unresolved V gene accounts for under half of them, and the cause for the rest is not known. This sample comprises 180,000 or so clones, approximately 81% of them detected only once. The top ten clonotypes cover roughly 5% of the sample. The source material was peripheral blood. The receptor set was obtained from a woman aged 80 or over with acute or convalescent COVID-19.

This sequence joins TRBV3-1 (or the pseudogene TRBV3-2) and TRBJ1-1; 7 nucleotides align to TRBD1. Losses at the gene ends were 4 bases for V and 2 bases for J; bases not matched to a gene: 7. Germline-derived CDR1 and CDR2 are LGHDT and YNNKEL (reference sequence). The CDR3 runs 15 residues. Written as DNA, the CDR3 is TGTGCCAGCAGCCCGCTGGGACAGACTAACACTGAAGCTTTCTTT. Translation gives CASSPLGQTNTEAFF.

V is TRBV4-3 and J is TRBJ1-2, with D possibly matching TRBD1 (5 bases). The germline V gene encodes CDR1 LGHNA and CDR2 YSLEER. Trimming cost V 4 bases and J 2 bases, with 17 bases left between them. The CDR3 spans 16 residues. In nucleotides, the CDR3 is TGCGCCAGCAGCCTCTGGGGGGGGGTCCCCAACTATGGCTACACCTTC. Amino acid sequence: CASSLWGGVPNYGYTF.

The rearrangement uses TRBV18 and TRBJ1-5, with unresolved D. Germline-derived CDR1 and CDR2 are KGHSH and LQKENI. V was clipped by 3 bases and J by 10 bases, with 16 bases between them. The CDR3 runs to 14 residues. The CDR3 DNA follows: TGTGCCAGCTCACCTCCTTCAGTTGGGCGTCCCCAGCATTTT. Protein product: CASSPPSVGRPQHF. Supplemented by reference TRBV18 and TRBJ1-5, the full variable domain reads NAGVMQNPRHLVRRRGQEARLRCSPMKGHSHVYWYRQLPEEGLKFMVYLQKENIIDESGMPKERFSAEFPKEGPSILRIQQVVRGDSAAYFCASSPPSVGRPQHFGDGTRLSIL.

This rearrangement joins TRBV4-2 to TRBJ2-7; no firm D call. V lost 2 bases to trimming and J lost 2 bases, with 13 bases between them. CDR1 LGHNA and CDR2 YNFKEQ come from the germline V gene. The CDR3 has 15 amino acids. CDR3 in amino acids: CASSQTELTTYEQYF. The CDR3 DNA sequence: TGTGCCAGCAGCCAAACGGAACTAACAACCTACGAGCAGTACTTC.

The DNA for the CDR3 is TGTGCCAGCAGCTTAGGGGACAGGGGGAGGTTGGCTGAAGCTTTCTTT. Its protein is CASSLGDRGRLAEAFF. The chain joins TRBV7-9 to TRBJ1-1, with 11 nucleotides matching TRBD1. Germline lookup yields CDR1 SEHNR and CDR2 FQNEAQ (reference sequence). The length of the CDR3 is 16 residues. With V trimmed by 1 base and J by 6 bases, 7 bases remained unmatched.

The rearrangement uses TRBV29-1 and TRBJ2-3; 10 positions agree with TRBD2. Germline assignment: CDR1 SQVTM and CDR2 ANQGSEA. The CDR3 totals 18 residues. V trimming: 0 bases; J trimming: 5 bases; junction bases outside the gene matches: 14. The CDR3 loop reads CSVEDLQTSGKGEDTQYF. The CDR3 bases are TGCAGCGTTGAAGATCTTCAAACTAGCGGGAAGGGTGAAGATACGCAGTATTTT.

This chain links TRBV12-3 or TRBV12-4 with TRBJ1-5; no clear D gene. This CDR3 is built from 12 residues. V lost 4 bases and J 5 bases, leaving 6 bases between the germline ends. The CDR3 is CASSSVHQPQHF. CDR3 nucleotides: TGTGCCAGCAGTTCGGTACATCAGCCCCAGCATTTT.

This clone was detected once. This chain uses TRBV7-2 with TRBJ1-3; D gene ambiguous. The germline V and J ends were trimmed by 0 bases and 4 bases, with 16 bases remaining between them. The CDR3 runs 17 residues. Germline CDR1 and CDR2: SGHTA and FQGNSA. CDR3 loop: CASSLAIGGLEGNTIYF. CDR3 nucleotides: TGTGCCAGCAGCTTAGCGATTGGAGGGTTGGAGGGAAACACCATATATTTT.